This T cell receptor (beta chain) was found in a study of T cell clones after liver transplantation. Looking at the study overall: Samples came from ITN030ST, which attempted immunosuppression withdrawal within 2 years of liver transplantation.

CDR1 MDHEN and CDR2 SYDVKM come from the germline V gene. Trimming stripped 7 bases from V and 6 bases from J, with 18 bases between. This CDR3 has 15 amino acids. This table comes from immunoSEQ multiplex PCR, and its TCRdb copy is limited to in-frame clones, with some not included. The data show some 110,000 clones, around 86% seen once. This clone turned up a few times. The chain recombines TRBV28 with TRBJ2-2; a possible D gene is TRBD1 (6 bases). The sequence was collected from a human donor who received a liver transplant. Sequenced here: CD4+ T cells from blood, sampled before liver transplant. This chain's CDR3 is CASNQDSQKAGELFF. The CDR3 DNA is TGTGCCAGCAATCAGGACAGTCAGAAGGCCGGGGAGCTGTTTTTT.